This entry lists 3 T cell receptor beta chains sequenced from one sample in a study of cytomegalovirus exposure and HLA in healthy donors. 13 Jbeta primers and 60 Vbeta primers were used for the PCR. Sequencing used immunoSEQ multiplex PCR; TCRdb keeps in-frame clones, though not all of them. This repertoire shows approximately 190,000 clones, around 81% found once; its top ten account for approximately 2%. The specimen was PBMCs. The receptors originated from a woman younger than 35 in good health and CMV-seropositive.

The chain is built from TRBV15 and TRBJ1-2; D gene ambiguous. Trimming removed 1 base from V and 11 bases from J, with 17 bases in between. This CDR3 spans 14 amino acids. Germline V gene lookup returns CDR1 LNHNV and CDR2 YYDKDF (reference sequence). CDR3 loop: CATSRVREKHDYTF. As DNA, the CDR3 is TGTGCCACCAGCAGAGTTAGAGAAAAGCACGATTACACCTTC.

For this clone: Within the sample, other DNA sequences also encode this same CDR3. The V call is TRBV9, the J call TRBJ1-1; no definite D call. This CDR3 has 13 amino acids. Per the germline V gene, CDR1 is SGDLS and CDR2 is YYNGEE. The V gene lost 2 bases and the J gene lost 4 bases, with 9 bases spanning the gap. This chain's CDR3 is CASSVRGSTEAFF. The CDR3 coding sequence is TGTGCCAGCAGCGTGCGGGGAAGCACTGAAGCTTTCTTT.

The chain recombines TRBV2 with TRBJ2-3, with TRBD2 as a possible D gene (6 bases). V was clipped by 8 bases and J by 4 bases, with 16 bases between them. CDR3 length: 14 amino acids. Germline V gene lookup returns CDR1 SNHLY and CDR2 FYNNEI. The CDR3 loop reads CASQGGYGSDTQYF. The CDR3 DNA is TGTGCCAGCCAAGGAGGGTATGGTTCAGATACGCAGTATTTT. The complete variable domain, with remaining parts taken from reference TRBV2 and TRBJ2-3, reads EPEVTQTPSHQVTQMGQEVILRCVPISNHLYFYWYRQILGQKVEFLVSFYNNEISEKSEIFDDQFSVERPDGSNFTLKIRSTKLEDSAMYFCASQGGYGSDTQYFGPGTRLTVL.